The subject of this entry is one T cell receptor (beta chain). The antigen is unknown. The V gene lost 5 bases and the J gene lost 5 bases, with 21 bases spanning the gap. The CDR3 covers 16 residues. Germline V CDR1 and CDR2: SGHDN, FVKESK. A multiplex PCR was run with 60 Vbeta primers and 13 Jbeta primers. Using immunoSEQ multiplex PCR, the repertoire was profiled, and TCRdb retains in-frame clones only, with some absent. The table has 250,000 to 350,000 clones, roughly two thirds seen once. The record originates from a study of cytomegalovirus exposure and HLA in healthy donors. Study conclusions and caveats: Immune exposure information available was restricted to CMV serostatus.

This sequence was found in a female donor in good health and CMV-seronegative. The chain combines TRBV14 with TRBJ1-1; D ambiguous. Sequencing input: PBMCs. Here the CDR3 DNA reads TGTGCCAGCAGCTCACTTTTGATGGAGGGTTTGACTGAAGCTTTCTTT. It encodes CASSSLLMEGLTEAFF.